The present TCR beta chain was sequenced within a study of B cell selection in AIRE deficiency. Trimming took off 7 bases at V and 4 bases at J, with 13 bases between the two ends. Looked up from germline, CDR1 is MNHNS and CDR2 is SASEGT. This CDR3 has 14 amino acids. The regulatory T cell sort gate was CD4+CD25hiCD127low/negative. Study results and caveats: Of 3657 shared Treg TCRbeta sequences, roughly 32% were healthy-donor-only and around 8.6% patient-only. Patient Tconv cells held around a third of Treg sequences shared by healthy donors.

A few counts support this clone. Antigen specificity is unknown. In the source study's methods: Patients' Tregs yielded some 5.6x10^4 distinct TCRbeta sequences; donors' 85,000 to 100,000. Assay used: immunoSEQ multiplex PCR; TCRdb lists only in-frame clones, some missing. V and J calls plus clone size are reproduced from that table; the DNA served to infer D and trimming. The sample yields about 21,000 clones, 94% seen once. The V and J genes are TRBV6-1 and TRBJ1-4; D is undetermined. Sequencing input: Tregs sorted from PBMCs. This receptor was identified in a human donor with AIRE deficiency. DNA of the CDR3: TGTGCCAGCAATATCGGTAGTCGTAATGAAAAACTGTTTTTT. Protein product: CASNIGSRNEKLFF.